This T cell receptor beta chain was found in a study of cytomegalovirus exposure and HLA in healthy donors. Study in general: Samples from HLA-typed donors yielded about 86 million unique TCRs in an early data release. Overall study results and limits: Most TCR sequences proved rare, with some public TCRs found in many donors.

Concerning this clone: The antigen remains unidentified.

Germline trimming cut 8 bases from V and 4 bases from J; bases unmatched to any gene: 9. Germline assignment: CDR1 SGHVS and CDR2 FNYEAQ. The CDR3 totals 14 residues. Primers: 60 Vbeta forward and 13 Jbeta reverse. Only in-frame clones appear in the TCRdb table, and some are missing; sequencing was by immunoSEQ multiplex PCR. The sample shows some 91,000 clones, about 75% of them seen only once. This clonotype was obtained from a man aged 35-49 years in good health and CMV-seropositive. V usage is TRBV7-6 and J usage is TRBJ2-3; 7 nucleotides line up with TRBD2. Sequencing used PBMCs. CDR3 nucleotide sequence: TGTGCCAGCGGACACCGGGGGGAGGCAGATACGCAGTATTTT. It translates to CASGHRGEADTQYF.